The T cell receptor (beta chain) under discussion was sequenced for a study of cytomegalovirus exposure and HLA in healthy donors. Study findings and constraints: Most CMV-associated TCR beta chains appeared HLA-restricted in a later analysis.

Primers: 60 Vbeta forward and 13 Jbeta reverse. Profiled with immunoSEQ multiplex PCR; TCRdb holds only in-frame clones, not every one. The profile shows some 130,000 clones, around 73% of them singletons. Turning to this clone: Its target is not known.

The clonotype originates from a female donor in good health and CMV-seronegative. The specimen sequenced was PBMCs.

In DNA, the CDR3 is TGTGCCAGCAGTGGGACAGGGGATTCCTACAATGAGCAGTTCTTC. As protein: CASSGTGDSYNEQFF. This rearrangement joins TRBV9 to TRBJ2-1; 10 nucleotides agree with TRBD1. CDR3 size: 15 residues. V gave up 5 bases and J gave up 1 base; unmatched junction bases: 3. Germline V gene lookup returns CDR1 SGDLS and CDR2 YYNGEE.